This T cell receptor beta chain was sequenced for a study of early T cells in non-severe SARS-CoV-2 infection. A single count supports this clonotype. The antigen is not known. Using its own MiXCR run on the 5' RACE reads, TCRdb lists one record per CDR3 protein. The table records nearly 110,000 distinct CDR3 sequences, over 8.5% of them present only once. Study outcomes and limitations: Comparison of clonotypes with VDJdb favored anti-spike CD8 responses while missing private and CD4 specificities.

With 7 bases clipped from V and 6 bases from J, the junction kept 8 bases outside the gene matches. This CDR3 is built from 14 residues. CDR1 is MDHEN, CDR2 SYDVKM, per germline. The V call is TRBV28, the J call TRBJ2-5, with 10 bases fitting TRBD2. Material: whole blood. This receptor was identified in an adult who was a healthcare worker with PCR-confirmed SARS-CoV-2 infection or an uninfected control (not recorded which). The CDR3 DNA reads TGTGCCAGCAACCCGGGACTAGCGATAAAGACCCAGTACTTC. Amino acids: CASNPGLAIKTQYF.